A selection of T cell receptor beta chains follows, all from one sample in a study of Ad26.COV2.S vaccination and SARS-CoV-2 variants. Profiled with immunoSEQ multiplex PCR; TCRdb holds only in-frame clones, not every one. The sample includes about 350,000 clones, roughly 90% of them seen just once. The sequences come from peripheral blood, collected in a trial of Ad26.COV2.S vaccine versus placebo. Receptor source: a person aged 18 to 59 who received the Ad26.COV2.S COVID-19 vaccine or a placebo. CDR3s include the opening cysteine and the closing phenylalanine or tryptophan. D genes are given only for firm matches. Clone size is not always given. Where it is, it says once, few, many or a class for expanded clones.

v_gene: TRBV6-4; j_gene: TRBJ2-7; abundance: .; d_gene: .; CDR3aa: CASSEGIWGRSYEQYF; CDR3nt: TGTGCCAGCAGTGAAGGTATTTGGGGGCGTTCCTACGAGCAGTACTTC
v_gene: TRBV6-2/TRBV6-3; j_gene: TRBJ1-5; abundance: .; d_gene: TRBD1; CDR3aa: CASSYPTGTGSTYSNQPQHF; CDR3nt: TGTGCCAGCAGTTACCCCACCGGGACAGGGTCGACTTATAGCAATCAGCCCCAGCATTTT
v_gene: TRBV7-8; j_gene: TRBJ1-2; abundance: .; d_gene: .; CDR3aa: CASSLGRSNYGYTF; CDR3nt: TGTGCCAGCAGCTTAGGTCGGAGTAACTATGGCTACACCTTC
v_gene: TRBV27; j_gene: TRBJ2-7; abundance: .; d_gene: .; CDR3aa: CASSSTPSSLYEQYF; CDR3nt: TGTGCCAGCAGTTCAACACCTAGCTCCCTTTACGAGCAGTACTTC
v_gene: TRBV4-2; j_gene: TRBJ2-5; abundance: .; d_gene: .; CDR3aa: CASSSSWGPQETQYF; CDR3nt: TGTGCCAGCAGCTCCTCGTGGGGGCCCCAAGAGACCCAGTACTTC
v_gene: TRBV12-5; j_gene: TRBJ2-7; abundance: .; d_gene: .; CDR3aa: CASGPPNRALSYEQYF; CDR3nt: TGTGCTAGTGGCCCCCCGAACAGGGCCCTCTCCTACGAGCAGTACTTC
v_gene: TRBV9; j_gene: TRBJ2-7; abundance: .; d_gene: TRBD2; CDR3aa: CASSVEAGEPYEQYF; CDR3nt: TGTGCCAGCAGCGTAGAAGCGGGAGAGCCCTACGAGCAGTACTTC
v_gene: TRBV19; j_gene: TRBJ2-1; abundance: .; d_gene: TRBD2; CDR3aa: CASSPFMAGEEDEQFF; CDR3nt: TGTGCCAGTAGCCCGTTTATGGCGGGAGAAGAGGATGAGCAGTTCTTC
v_gene: TRBV7-8; j_gene: TRBJ1-1; abundance: .; d_gene: .; CDR3aa: CASSSWENTEAFF; CDR3nt: TGTGCCAGCAGCTCTTGGGAGAACACTGAAGCTTTCTTT
v_gene: TRBV5-1; j_gene: TRBJ1-2; abundance: .; d_gene: .; CDR3aa: CASSSTGIYGYTF; CDR3nt: TGCGCCAGCAGCTCCACAGGGATCTATGGCTACACCTTC
v_gene: TRBV5-6; j_gene: TRBJ2-5; abundance: .; d_gene: .; CDR3aa: CASSLAGRQETQYF; CDR3nt: TGTGCCAGCAGCTTGGCCGGGAGACAAGAGACCCAGTACTTC
v_gene: TRBV4-2; j_gene: TRBJ2-2; abundance: .; d_gene: TRBD2; CDR3aa: CASSQLTPTSSAGELFF; CDR3nt: TGTGCCAGCAGCCAATTAACCCCGACTAGCTCGGCCGGGGAGCTGTTTTTT
v_gene: TRBV5-1; j_gene: TRBJ2-3; abundance: .; d_gene: TRBD2; CDR3aa: CASKGRGNTDTQYF; CDR3nt: TGCGCCAGCAAGGGGCGGGGGAACACAGATACGCAGTATTTT
v_gene: TRBV5-1; j_gene: TRBJ2-7; abundance: .; d_gene: TRBD1; CDR3aa: CASSATGAYEQYF; CDR3nt: TGCGCCAGCAGCGCGACAGGGGCTTACGAGCAGTACTTC
v_gene: TRBV19; j_gene: TRBJ1-4; abundance: few; d_gene: .; CDR3aa: CASSIGQTNEKLFF; CDR3nt: TGTGCCAGTAGTATAGGGCAGACTAATGAAAAACTGTTTTTT
v_gene: TRBV10-3; j_gene: TRBJ2-7; abundance: .; d_gene: TRBD2; CDR3aa: CAISEGVAGGDEQYF; CDR3nt: TGTGCCATCAGTGAGGGGGTAGCGGGAGGCGACGAGCAGTACTTC
v_gene: TRBV21-1; j_gene: TRBJ1-6; abundance: .; d_gene: .; CDR3aa: CASSKIGTGAPLSYSPLHF; CDR3nt: TGTGCCAGCAGCAAAATAGGGACAGGGGCGCCCCTTAGTTATTCACCCCTCCACTTT
v_gene: TRBV21-1; j_gene: TRBJ2-7; abundance: .; d_gene: .; CDR3aa: CASSKEGDSCSYEQYF; CDR3nt: TGTGCCAGCAGCAAAGAGGGGGACAGCTGCTCCTACGAGCAGTACTTC
v_gene: TRBV28; j_gene: TRBJ2-3; abundance: .; d_gene: TRBD2; CDR3aa: CASSFSSGRPDTQYF; CDR3nt: TGTGCCAGCAGTTTTAGTAGCGGGAGACCAGATACGCAGTATTTT
v_gene: TRBV11-2; j_gene: TRBJ1-1; abundance: .; d_gene: TRBD1; CDR3aa: CASSLAPPGQGASEAFF; CDR3nt: TGTGCCAGCAGCTTAGCCCCACCCGGACAGGGGGCATCTGAAGCTTTCTTT
v_gene: TRBV4-3; j_gene: TRBJ2-1; abundance: .; d_gene: .; CDR3aa: CASSQDSGPLSYEQFF; CDR3nt: TGCGCCAGCAGCCAAGATTCGGGACCCCTAAGTTATGAGCAGTTCTTC
v_gene: TRBV12-5; j_gene: TRBJ1-1; abundance: once; d_gene: .; CDR3aa: CASAPTWGRNTEAFF; CDR3nt: TGTGCTAGTGCCCCCACGTGGGGGAGGAACACTGAAGCTTTCTTT
v_gene: TRBV19; j_gene: TRBJ2-7; abundance: .; d_gene: .; CDR3aa: CASSMQGLSYEQYF; CDR3nt: TGTGCCAGTAGTATGCAGGGCCTATCCTACGAGCAGTACTTC
v_gene: TRBV4-3; j_gene: TRBJ2-1; abundance: .; d_gene: TRBD2; CDR3aa: CASSLEAGGINEQFF; CDR3nt: TGCGCCAGCAGCCTAGAGGCGGGGGGGATCAATGAGCAGTTCTTC
v_gene: TRBV7-8; j_gene: TRBJ1-2; abundance: .; d_gene: .; CDR3aa: CASSLGLVANYGYTF; CDR3nt: TGTGCCAGCAGCTTGGGCCTGGTGGCGAACTATGGCTACACCTTC
v_gene: TRBV7-3; j_gene: TRBJ2-3; abundance: .; d_gene: TRBD2; CDR3aa: CASSLLGGGGGTDTQYF; CDR3nt: TGTGCCAGCAGCCTCTTGGGTGGCGGGGGGGGCACAGATACGCAGTATTTT
v_gene: TRBV10-3; j_gene: TRBJ2-5; abundance: .; d_gene: .; CDR3aa: CAISPGPERPQYF; CDR3nt: TGTGCCATCAGTCCGGGACCTGAGAGACCCCAGTACTTC
v_gene: TRBV6-2/TRBV6-3; j_gene: TRBJ2-7; abundance: .; d_gene: .; CDR3aa: CASSYSTVYEQYF; CDR3nt: TGTGCCAGCAGTTACTCCACAGTCTACGAGCAGTACTTC
v_gene: TRBV9; j_gene: TRBJ2-2; abundance: once; d_gene: .; CDR3aa: CASSGPRTGELFF; CDR3nt: TGTGCCAGCAGCGGGCCTAGAACCGGGGAGCTGTTTTTT
v_gene: TRBV19; j_gene: TRBJ1-1; abundance: .; d_gene: .; CDR3aa: CASSPQGLLGTEAFF; CDR3nt: TGTGCCAGTAGCCCTCAAGGACTCCTGGGGACTGAAGCTTTCTTT
v_gene: TRBV28; j_gene: TRBJ2-6; abundance: .; d_gene: TRBD2; CDR3aa: CASTFSGGTGANVLTF; CDR3nt: TGTGCCAGCACCTTCTCGGGAGGGACTGGGGCCAACGTCCTGACTTTC
v_gene: TRBV4-3; j_gene: TRBJ1-1; abundance: .; d_gene: .; CDR3aa: CASSQDNREFNTEAFF; CDR3nt: TGCGCCAGCAGCCAAGATAACCGGGAGTTCAACACTGAAGCTTTCTTT
v_gene: TRBV4-1; j_gene: TRBJ1-2; abundance: .; d_gene: .; CDR3aa: CASSHELRGANYGYTF; CDR3nt: TGCGCCAGCAGCCACGAGCTCCGGGGCGCTAACTATGGCTACACCTTC
v_gene: TRBV28; j_gene: TRBJ1-5; abundance: .; d_gene: .; CDR3aa: CASSLLRGDQPQHF; CDR3nt: TGTGCCAGCAGTTTATTACGCGGTGATCAGCCCCAGCATTTT
v_gene: TRBV6-6; j_gene: TRBJ1-4; abundance: .; d_gene: .; CDR3aa: CASRTALSLNEKLFF; CDR3nt: TGTGCCTCCCGGACTGCTCTTTCCCTTAATGAAAAACTGTTTTTT
v_gene: TRBV30; j_gene: TRBJ1-1; abundance: .; d_gene: .; CDR3aa: CAWSVLEEAFF; CDR3nt: TGTGCCTGGAGTGTACTGGAAGAAGCTTTCTTT
v_gene: TRBV10-3; j_gene: TRBJ2-7; abundance: .; d_gene: .; CDR3aa: CAISEPSGTDPAYEQYF; CDR3nt: TGTGCCATCAGTGAGCCGTCAGGGACCGACCCAGCCTACGAGCAGTACTTC